The clone carrying this T cell receptor beta chain came up many times. What it binds is unknown. The data derive from a study of CD8+CD57+ T cells in acquired aplastic anemia. About the research overall: The study obtained an average of 3.2 ug of DNA from sorted CD4+ and CD8+ cells. Study-wide results and limits: Patients and controls shared 25 to 30 CD8+ CDR3 sequences, which appeared highly expressed in patients and within their immunodominant clones.

For CDR3 and TCR beta VDJ profiling, genomic DNA was the template used. From the reads, TCRdb called clonotypes with MiXCR, one entry per CDR3 protein. The repertoire holds just over 450,000 distinct CDR3 sequences, around a third seen once, with 0.7% to 1% in the top ten. Those patients picked for sequencing had displayed CD8+CD57+ cell expansion on flow cytometry. The patients, all of them, had severe acquired aplastic anemia. Patients had received no therapy at the time of blood sampling. The source material was sorted CD4+, CD8+, or CD8+CD57+ T cells (not recorded which) from PBMCs. The clonotype comes from a human donor with aplastic anemia.

This CDR3 reads CASSSVGVDEQYF. The DNA for the CDR3 is TGTGCCAGCAGCTCCGTCGGTGTGGACGAGCAGTACTTC. This rearrangement joins TRBV11-2 to TRBJ2-7; D unresolved. CDR1 is SGHAT and CDR2 is FQNNGV in the germline V gene. The V and J ends lost 4 bases and 5 bases respectively, with 12 bases between them. CDR3 length equals 13 residues.